The 21 T cell receptor beta chains in this list originate from one sample, sequenced in a study of T cell responses to AZD1222 COVID-19 vaccine. Repertoires were generated with immunoSEQ multiplex PCR, while TCRdb's copy carries only in-frame clones and drops some. This repertoire shows around 53,000 clones, 65% to 90% found once; its top ten account for 6% to 8%. Sequenced here: peripheral blood, sampled 28 days after the second AZD1222 dose. Source of these receptors: an adult who received the AZD1222 COVID-19 vaccine.

The chain combines TRBV2 with TRBJ2-1; 8 positions agree with TRBD2. This CDR3 has 12 amino acids. Losses at the gene ends were 8 bases for V and 12 bases for J; bases not matched to a gene: 9. Germline V gene lookup returns CDR1 SNHLY and CDR2 FYNNEI. The chain's CDR3 is CASSVAGWAQFF. CDR3 nucleotides: TGTGCCAGCTCGGTAGCGGGATGGGCGCAGTTCTTC. Complete variable domain (other parts from reference TRBV2 and TRBJ2-1): EPEVTQTPSHQVTQMGQEVILRCVPISNHLYFYWYRQILGQKVEFLVSFYNNEISEKSEIFDDQFSVERPDGSNFTLKIRSTKLEDSAMYFCASSVAGWAQFFGPGTRLTVL.

The chain combines TRBV3-1 (or the pseudogene TRBV3-2) with TRBJ2-4; D unclear. The CDR3 has 15 residues. Germline V gene sequence: CDR1 LGHDT, CDR2 YNNKEL (reference sequence). V dropped 0 bases and J dropped 6 bases, with 12 bases sitting between them. CDR3 sequence (DNA): TGTGCCAGCAGCCAAGAACGGGTCGTCGGAAACATTCAGTACTTC. It translates to CASSQERVVGNIQYF.

This chain joins TRBV28 and TRBJ2-7, with 7 positions matching TRBD1. CDR1 and CDR2 from the germline V gene are MDHEN and SYDVKM. V shed 6 bases and J 3 bases; nucleotides not matched to a gene: 2. This CDR3 region has 12 residues. The CDR3: CASSWDSYEQYF. The CDR3 coding sequence is TGTGCCAGCAGCTGGGACAGCTACGAGCAGTACTTC.

This chain joins TRBV6-5 and TRBJ2-7, with D maybe TRBD2 (6 bases). The CDR3 loop spans 15 amino acids. Looked up from germline, CDR1 is MNHEY and CDR2 is SVGAGI. Trimming left V 2 bases short and J 0 bases short, with 11 bases between. In DNA, the CDR3 is TGTGCCAGCAGTTACGGCGGGGTGGGCTCCTACGAGCAGTACTTC. Encoded protein: CASSYGGVGSYEQYF.

The chain joins TRBV7-8 to TRBJ1-5; D is unclear. This CDR3 has 16 residues. With 0 bases removed from V and 0 bases from J, the gap between germline ends came to 9 bases. CDR1 and CDR2 (germline): SGHVS, FQNEAQ. CDR3 protein: CASSLAQRDSNQPQHF. The CDR3 DNA reads as TGTGCCAGCAGCTTAGCGCAACGGGATAGCAATCAGCCCCAGCATTTT.

V and J are TRBV19 and TRBJ2-7; possible D gene TRBD2, 6 bases. CDR1 is LNHDA and CDR2 is SQIVND in the germline V gene (reference sequence). The germline V and J ends were trimmed by 4 bases and 2 bases, with 12 bases remaining between them. The CDR3 has 14 amino acids. CDR3 nucleotides: TGTGCCAGTAGTACCGGACTAACCACCTACGAGCAGTACTTC. Encoded protein: CASSTGLTTYEQYF.

The CDR3 here is CAWSFRGRLTEAFF. The CDR3 DNA reads as TGTGCCTGGAGCTTCAGGGGGCGGTTAACTGAAGCTTTCTTT. The chain has TRBV30 and TRBJ1-1; TRBD1 agrees at 8 bases. Germline lookup yields CDR1 GTSNPN and CDR2 SVGIG (reference sequence). J lost 5 bases, V lost 3 bases, and 8 bases had no gene match. CDR3 length: 14 amino acids.

The chain couples TRBV6-1 to TRBJ1-5; possible D gene TRBD1, 5 bases. This CDR3 is 14 amino acids long. In germline, CDR1 is MNHNS, CDR2 SASEGT. Trimming removed 2 bases from V and 7 bases from J, with 12 bases in between. DNA of the CDR3: TGTGCCAGCAGTGAACAGGGCCCGGAGCAGCCCCAGCATTTT. Its protein product is CASSEQGPEQPQHF.

This clone was seen a few times. DNA of the CDR3: TGTGCCAGCAGTGTGGCGACACCCTACGAGCAGTACTTC. Protein sequence: CASSVATPYEQYF. The chain has TRBV2 and TRBJ2-7, with no clear D. The V end lost 4 bases, the J end lost 2 bases, and 9 bases lay between the germline ends. CDR1 SNHLY and CDR2 FYNNEI come from the germline V gene. The CDR3 runs to 13 residues.

The chain combines TRBV2 with TRBJ1-5; 9 nucleotides align to TRBD1. CDR1 and CDR2 (germline): SNHLY, FYNNEI. The trim removed 6 bases at V and 2 bases at J, leaving 5 bases unmatched. This CDR3 region has 15 residues. The CDR3 region is CASSADRGGNQPQHF. CDR3 nucleotide sequence: TGTGCCAGCAGCGCGGACAGGGGTGGCAATCAGCCCCAGCATTTT.

The chain employs TRBV4-1 and TRBJ2-5; the match to TRBD2 covers 9 bases. This CDR3 spans 16 amino acids. Germline CDR1 is MGHRA and CDR2 is YSYEKL. The V gene end was trimmed by 4 bases and the J gene end by 5 bases; junction bases not matched to a gene: 11. In DNA, the CDR3 is TGCGCCAGCAGCCTAGGGAGGGCCGCGGGAGGGGAGACCCAGTACTTC. The encoded protein is CASSLGRAAGGETQYF.

The rearrangement links TRBV4-2 to TRBJ2-1; the D gene is possibly TRBD2 (5 bases). The CDR3 loop spans 16 amino acids. Trimming stripped 1 base from V and 4 bases from J, with 14 bases between. CDR1 and CDR2 from the germline V gene are LGHNA and YNFKEQ. The CDR3 region is CASSQVIAPVYNEQFF. CDR3 DNA sequence: TGTGCCAGCAGCCAAGTCATAGCGCCGGTATACAATGAGCAGTTCTTC.

This chain joins TRBV6-5 and TRBJ2-7, with D perhaps matching TRBD1 (5 bases). Trimming took 0 bases from V and 7 from J, leaving 10 bases between them. Per the germline V gene, CDR1 is MNHEY and CDR2 is SVGAGI. This CDR3 comprises 13 residues. CDR3: CASSYSRQQEQYF. The CDR3, as DNA: TGTGCCAGCAGTTACTCACGACAGCAGGAGCAGTACTTC.

This clone showed up just a few times. This chain joins TRBV5-4 and TRBJ2-7, with TRBD2 identical over 10 bases. The CDR3 contains 14 residues. The germline CDR1 and CDR2 sequences are SGHNT and YYREEE (reference sequence). The J segment lost 6 bases and the V segment lost 3 bases, leaving 6 bases of the junction unmatched. CDR3 amino acids: CASSYSGGSAEQYF. In DNA, the CDR3 is TGTGCCAGCAGCTATAGCGGGGGGTCCGCCGAGCAGTACTTC.

The CDR3 region is CASSIPGGTYEQYF. The CDR3 DNA reads as TGTGCCAGTAGTATACCAGGGGGCACCTACGAGCAGTACTTC. The V call is TRBV19, the J call TRBJ2-7; 8 bases match TRBD1. In germline, CDR1 is LNHDA, CDR2 SQIVND (reference sequence). CDR3 length: 14 residues. The V gene end was trimmed by 2 bases and the J gene end by 2 bases; junction bases not matched to a gene: 2.

The V call is TRBV9, the J call TRBJ1-2, with 8 bases aligning to TRBD1. V lost 3 bases and J lost 6; bases outside the gene matches: 4. CDR3 length: 13 residues. Per the germline V gene, CDR1 is SGDLS and CDR2 is YYNGEE. CDR3 loop: CASSDRGTDGYTF. CDR3 bases: TGTGCCAGCAGCGACAGGGGGACCGATGGCTACACCTTC. The whole variable domain, remainder taken from reference TRBV9 and TRBJ1-2, is DSGVTQTPKHLITATGQRVTLRCSPRSGDLSVYWYQQSLDQGLQFLIQYYNGEERAKGNILERFSAQQFPDLHSELNLSSLELGDSALYFCASSDRGTDGYTFGSGTRLTVV.

The chain links TRBV11-2 to TRBJ2-1; a possible D gene is TRBD2 (6 bases). The CDR3 length is 14 residues. Germline V gene lookup returns CDR1 SGHAT and CDR2 FQNNGV. The ends were cut back, 3 bases at V and 6 bases at J, with 12 bases in the middle. In DNA, the CDR3 is TGTGCCAGCAGCTTGATTGGGACTCGCAATGAGCAGTTCTTC. This codes for CASSLIGTRNEQFF.

The chain links TRBV11-3 to TRBJ1-2; D is unclear. The germline CDR1 and CDR2 sequences are SGHNT and YENEEA. The length of the CDR3 is 14 residues. V dropped 2 bases and J dropped 2 bases, with 9 bases sitting between them. CDR3 region: CASSLSGFNYGYTF. CDR3 coding DNA: TGTGCCAGCAGCTTATCGGGATTCAACTATGGCTACACCTTC.

This clone was counted between two and nine times. V gene TRBV5-6 combines with J gene TRBJ2-4, with D possibly matching TRBD1 (6 bases). V was shortened by 0 bases and J by 9 bases, with 19 bases between the two germline ends. This CDR3 spans 16 amino acids. Germline CDR1 and CDR2: SGHDT and YYEEEE. CDR3 region: CASSLGAGASRAIQYF. CDR3 DNA: TGTGCCAGCAGCTTGGGAGCAGGGGCGAGTCGCGCCATTCAGTACTTC.

The chain links TRBV28 to TRBJ1-1; D remains unclear. The CDR3 sequence is 12 residues long. V was shortened by 7 bases and J by 5 bases, with 11 bases between the two germline ends. CDR1 and CDR2 from the germline V gene are MDHEN and SYDVKM. CDR3 DNA sequence: TGTGCCAGCACAGCCCCGCGGACTGAAGCTTTCTTT. Translation gives CASTAPRTEAFF.

The J gene is TRBJ1-2, the V gene TRBV4-3, with D perhaps TRBD1 (6 bases). This CDR3 comprises 16 residues. V lost 1 base, J lost 1 base, and 13 bases lay in between. Germline V gene lookup returns CDR1 LGHNA and CDR2 YSLEER. In DNA form, the CDR3 reads TGCGCCAGCAGCCAAGCTGGGGGGGCCTTTAACTATGGCTACACCTTC. This codes for CASSQAGGAFNYGYTF.